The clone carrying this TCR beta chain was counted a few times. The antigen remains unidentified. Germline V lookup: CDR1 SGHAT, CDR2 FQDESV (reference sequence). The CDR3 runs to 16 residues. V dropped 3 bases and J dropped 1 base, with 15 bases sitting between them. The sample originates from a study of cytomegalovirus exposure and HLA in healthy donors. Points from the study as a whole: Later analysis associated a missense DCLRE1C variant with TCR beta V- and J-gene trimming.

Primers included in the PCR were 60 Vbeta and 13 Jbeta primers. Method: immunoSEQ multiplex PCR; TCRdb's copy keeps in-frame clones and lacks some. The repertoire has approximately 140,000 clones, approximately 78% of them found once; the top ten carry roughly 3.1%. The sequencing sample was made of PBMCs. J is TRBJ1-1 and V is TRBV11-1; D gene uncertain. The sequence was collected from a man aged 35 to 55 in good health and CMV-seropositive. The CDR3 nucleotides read TGTGCCAGCAGCTTTGCCCCGGGGAGAAAGAACACTGAAGCTTTCTTT. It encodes CASSFAPGRKNTEAFF.